This is a list of T cell receptor beta chains from one sample in a study of T cell responses to AZD1222 COVID-19 vaccine. The method was immunoSEQ multiplex PCR; TCRdb's version includes in-frame clones alone and lacks a portion of them. This repertoire shows about 85,000 clones, approximately 90% found once; its top ten account for around 8%. Sequenced material: peripheral blood, taken 28 days after the second AZD1222 dose. The receptors come from an adult who received the AZD1222 COVID-19 vaccine. Both conserved end residues are part of each CDR3. A D gene is named only where the DNA matches it firmly. A row's size may be missing; if present it is once, few, many or a size class.

clone size,D gene,J gene,V gene,CDR3 protein,CDR3 DNA
NA,NA,TRBJ1-2,TRBV5-4,CASSLDTLVYGYTF,TGTGCCAGCAGCTTGGACACGCTTGTTTATGGCTACACCTTC
NA,TRBD1,TRBJ2-7,TRBV7-6,CASSKGGQGMHEQYF,TGTGCCAGCAGCAAAGGGGGACAGGGGATGCACGAGCAGTACTTC
NA,TRBD1,TRBJ1-4,TRBV2,CASTGTGYEKLFF,TGTGCCAGTACCGGGACAGGGTATGAAAAACTGTTTTTT
NA,TRBD1,TRBJ2-2,TRBV5-1,CASSPGTGGGSGELFF,TGCGCCAGCAGCCCCGGGACAGGGGGCGGTAGCGGGGAGCTGTTTTTT
NA,TRBD2,TRBJ2-3,TRBV27,CASSYSSSGRTDTQYF,TGTGCCAGCAGTTACTCGTCTAGCGGCCGCACAGATACGCAGTATTTT
NA,NA,TRBJ2-1,TRBV19,CASSITRPGAISYNEQFF,TGTGCCAGTAGTATAACCCGTCCGGGGGCGATCTCCTACAATGAGCAGTTCTTC
NA,NA,TRBJ2-5,TRBV5-1,CASSRGQQETQYF,TGCGCCAGCAGCCGCGGACAGCAAGAGACCCAGTACTTC
NA,NA,TRBJ2-7,TRBV9,CASSVALVSYEQYF,TGTGCCAGCAGCGTAGCTCTGGTTTCCTACGAGCAGTACTTC
NA,TRBD1,TRBJ1-2,TRBV4-2,CASSQVRTGGGNDGYTF,TGTGCCAGCAGCCAAGTCCGGACAGGGGGCGGAAATGATGGCTACACCTTC
NA,NA,TRBJ2-2,TRBV27,CASRGSANTGELFF,TGTGCCAGCAGGGGGAGCGCGAACACCGGGGAGCTGTTTTTT
NA,NA,TRBJ2-2,TRBV27,CASSKGDRKSGELFF,TGTGCCAGCAGTAAAGGTGACAGGAAGTCCGGGGAGCTGTTTTTT
NA,TRBD2,TRBJ2-3,TRBV19,CASSISGTSAPDTQYF,TGTGCCAGTAGTATCTCTGGGACTAGCGCCCCAGATACGCAGTATTTT
NA,NA,TRBJ2-1,TRBV7-9,CASSLASEQFF,TGTGCCAGCAGCTTGGCTTCTGAGCAGTTCTTC
NA,NA,TRBJ2-2,TRBV24-1,CATQGEGTGELFF,TGTGCCACGCAGGGGGAGGGCACCGGGGAGCTGTTTTTT
NA,NA,TRBJ1-6,TRBV6-5,CASSQGNSPLHF,TGTGCCAGCAGTCAGGGGAATTCACCCCTCCACTTT
NA,NA,TRBJ1-4,TRBV7-2,CASSFARNGGKLFF,TGTGCCAGCAGCTTTGCTCGAAACGGTGGAAAACTGTTTTTT
NA,TRBD2,TRBJ2-1,TRBV7-3,CASSSTSGRWDEQFF,TGTGCCAGCAGCTCGACTAGCGGGAGATGGGATGAGCAGTTCTTC
NA,NA,TRBJ1-1,TRBV20-1,CSALDEPKAFF,TGCAGTGCCTTGGACGAGCCCAAGGCTTTCTTT
NA,TRBD2,TRBJ2-7,TRBV7-9,CASSPNRAGPYEQYF,TGTGCCAGCAGCCCAAACCGAGCGGGGCCCTACGAGCAGTACTTC
few,NA,TRBJ2-7,TRBV3-1/TRBV3-2,CASSQDYEQYF,TGTGCCAGCAGCCAAGACTACGAGCAGTACTTC
NA,NA,TRBJ2-5,TRBV10-3,CAISESTGLGGETQYF,TGTGCCATCAGTGAGTCGACGGGCCTGGGCGGAGAGACCCAGTACTTC
NA,TRBD2,TRBJ2-1,TRBV9,CASSVVSGMGGEQFF,TGTGCCAGCAGCGTAGTAAGCGGGATGGGAGGTGAGCAGTTCTTC
NA,TRBD2,TRBJ2-1,TRBV9,CASSPGTSGSGEQFF,TGTGCCAGCAGCCCCGGGACTAGCGGGAGCGGAGAGCAGTTCTTC
NA,TRBD2,TRBJ2-1,TRBV28,CASSPGIAGGPGQFF,TGTGCCAGCAGTCCGGGGATAGCGGGAGGGCCGGGGCAGTTCTTC
NA,TRBD1,TRBJ1-1,TRBV19,CASETGDLGRNTEAFF,TGTGCCAGCGAGACAGGGGATCTTGGGAGGAACACTGAAGCTTTCTTT
NA,NA,TRBJ2-1,TRBV30,CAWSVSRGEQFF,TGTGCCTGGAGTGTATCCAGAGGTGAGCAGTTCTTC
NA,TRBD1,TRBJ2-7,TRBV6-5,CASSYLGQGYEQYF,TGTGCCAGCAGTTACTTGGGACAGGGGTACGAGCAGTACTTC
NA,NA,TRBJ2-3,TRBV9,CASSVGARPFTDTQYF,TGTGCCAGCAGCGTAGGGGCTAGACCCTTTACAGATACGCAGTATTTT